One sample yielded the 18 T cell receptor beta chains listed below, sequenced in a study of CD8+ T cells in alopecia areata. Following extraction, RNA underwent reverse transcription to cDNA, which served as the sequencing template. Sequenced by immunoSEQ multiplex PCR; TCRdb stores in-frame clones only, minus some. The table has some 120,000 clones, around 60% seen once. The source was CD4+ T cells sorted from blood, collected at week 0. These receptors all come from a human donor with alopecia areata.

The V call is TRBV7-2, the J call TRBJ1-2; D possibly corresponds to TRBD1 (6 bases). The V end lost 5 bases, the J end lost 4 bases, and 14 bases lay between the germline ends. Germline-derived CDR1 and CDR2 are SGHTA and FQGNSA. This CDR3 has 14 residues. CDR3 loop: CASSQGGTSYGYTF. CDR3 nucleotide sequence: TGTGCCAGCAGCCAAGGAGGGACAAGCTATGGCTACACCTTC.

This clone was picked up one time. The chain employs TRBV7-2 and TRBJ1-2; unclear D gene. This CDR3 is 15 amino acids long. The V and J ends lost 5 bases and 4 bases respectively, with 17 bases between them. Germline V gene sequence: CDR1 SGHTA, CDR2 FQGNSA. The CDR3 sequence: CASSPSATGVYGYTF. CDR3 sequence (DNA): TGTGCCAGCAGCCCCTCAGCTACCGGGGTCTATGGCTACACCTTC.

This rearrangement joins TRBV9 to TRBJ2-5; 7 nucleotides line up with TRBD2. The CDR3 has 15 amino acids. Unmatched junction bases numbered 9, after V lost 2 bases and J lost 5 bases. Germline V lookup: CDR1 SGDLS, CDR2 YYNGEE. CDR3 amino acids: CASSVGGVRLETQYF. The DNA of the CDR3 is TGTGCCAGCAGCGTTGGGGGGGTAAGATTGGAGACCCAGTACTTC. Looking up the rest from reference TRBV9 and TRBJ2-5 gives the full variable domain: DSGVTQTPKHLITATGQRVTLRCSPRSGDLSVYWYQQSLDQGLQFLIQYYNGEERAKGNILERFSAQQFPDLHSELNLSSLELGDSALYFCASSVGGVRLETQYFGPGTRLLVL.

This clone was found a few times. This chain joins TRBV4-1 and TRBJ1-5; TRBD1 is a possible D gene (6 bases). V shed 1 base and J shed 5 bases, with 12 bases lying between them. The CDR3 is 15 residues long. Germline CDR1 reads MGHRA; CDR2 reads YSYEKL. The CDR3 coding sequence is TGCGCCAGCAGCCAAGTTACGAACAGGGATCAGCCCCAGCATTTT. The encoded protein is CASSQVTNRDQPQHF.

The chain joins TRBV7-8 to TRBJ2-3, with 8 bases that match TRBD2. CDR3 length: 17 residues. After removal of 4 bases from V and 3 bases from J, the junction contained 12 bases not matched to a gene. CDR1 SGHVS and CDR2 FQNEAQ come from the germline V gene. CDR3 amino acids: CASSSQVGSGGTDTQYF. CDR3 bases: TGTGCCAGCAGCTCCCAAGTGGGGAGCGGGGGTACAGATACGCAGTATTTT.

This clone was detected once. This chain uses TRBV7-2 with TRBJ2-3; D not resolved. V gave up 3 bases and J gave up 1 base, with 8 bases separating them. This CDR3 contains 14 residues. Germline V gene data show CDR1 as SGHTA and CDR2 as FQGNSA. CDR3 sequence reads: CASSFAQGTDTQYF. The CDR3 coding sequence is TGTGCCAGCAGCTTCGCGCAGGGCACAGATACGCAGTATTTT.

This clone has a handful of counts. The rearrangement joins TRBV6-5 to TRBJ2-5; perhaps TRBD2 as D (6 bases). Germline values: CDR1 MNHEY, CDR2 SVGAGI. The germline V and J ends were trimmed by 0 bases and 14 bases, with 16 bases remaining between them. The CDR3 runs 13 residues. DNA of the CDR3: TGTGCCAGCAGTTACTCTGGGTTAGGGACTTCTTACTTC. Protein sequence: CASSYSGLGTSYF.

This chain connects TRBV5-1 to TRBJ1-6; 7 bases map to TRBD1. The trim removed 3 bases at V and 9 bases at J, leaving 6 bases unmatched. This CDR3 contains 14 residues. Germline CDR1 is SGHRS and CDR2 is YFSETQ. CDR3 residues: CASSSQGVSSPLHF. Here the CDR3 DNA reads TGCGCCAGCAGCTCTCAGGGGGTCTCTTCACCCCTCCACTTT.

CDR3 amino acids: CASSPDPDSYEQYF. The CDR3 DNA follows: TGCGCCAGCAGCCCAGACCCGGACTCCTACGAGCAGTACTTC. The V and J genes are TRBV5-1 and TRBJ2-7; no firm D call. Germline lookup yields CDR1 SGHRS and CDR2 YFSETQ. The V gene lost 4 bases and the J gene lost 0 bases, with 11 bases spanning the gap. The CDR3 is made up of 14 amino acids. The complete variable domain, with remaining parts taken from reference TRBV5-1 and TRBJ2-7, reads KAGVTQTPRYLIKTRGQQVTLSCSPISGHRSVSWYQQTPGQGLQFLFEYFSETQRNKGNFPGRFSGRQFSNSRSEMNVSTLELGDSALYLCASSPDPDSYEQYFGPGTRLTVT.

V usage is TRBV6-6 and J usage is TRBJ2-5; D unresolved. Trimming took off 4 bases at V and 2 bases at J, with 8 bases between the two ends. The CDR3 extends over 13 amino acids. Germline CDR1 reads MNHNY; CDR2 reads SVGAGI (reference sequence). CDR3 coding DNA: TGTGCCAGCAGTTGGTCGGTACAAGAGACCCAGTACTTC. It translates to CASSWSVQETQYF.

V and J are TRBV30 and TRBJ2-5, with a possible D match to TRBD1 (5 bases). CDR3 length equals 15 residues. Trimming cost V 1 base and J 2 bases, with 14 bases left between them. Germline V gene sequence: CDR1 GTSNPN, CDR2 SVGIG (reference sequence). This CDR3 reads CAWSGGQSVQETQYF. CDR3 nucleotide sequence: TGTGCCTGGAGTGGCGGACAATCGGTACAAGAGACCCAGTACTTC.

The chain links TRBV5-6 to TRBJ1-2; 8 positions agree with TRBD1. J lost 6 bases, V lost 4 bases, and 8 bases had no gene match. This CDR3 is 14 amino acids long. CDR1 SGHDT and CDR2 YYEEEE come from the germline V gene. CDR3 sequence (DNA): TGTGCCAGCAGCCCAAGGCACAGGGGGGATGGCTACACCTTC. This sequence encodes CASSPRHRGDGYTF.

This clone has just a few counts. The gene calls are TRBV5-4 and TRBJ2-3; 8 nucleotides match TRBD1. The J segment lost 5 bases and the V segment lost 3 bases, leaving 11 bases of the junction unmatched. The CDR3 has 16 residues. In germline, CDR1 is SGHNT, CDR2 YYREEE (reference sequence). CDR3 region: CASSSPRTGQIDTQYF. The DNA of the CDR3 is TGTGCCAGCAGCTCCCCGCGGACAGGGCAGATAGATACGCAGTATTTT.

The rearrangement links TRBV11-2 to TRBJ2-2; D gene uncertain. Trimming took 5 bases from V and 5 from J, leaving 15 bases between them. This CDR3 has 15 residues. Germline V gives CDR1 SGHAT, CDR2 FQNNGV. The CDR3 sequence: CASSATHGATGELFF. CDR3 bases: TGTGCCAGCAGCGCCACGCATGGAGCGACCGGGGAGCTGTTTTTT.

The genes are TRBV7-2 and TRBJ2-7; 7 bases map to TRBD2. The junction had 5 bases not matched to a gene; V was cut back by 5 bases and J by 4 bases. CDR1 is SGHTA, CDR2 FQGNSA, per germline. The CDR3 runs 13 residues. This CDR3 is CASSDGGGYEQYF. The CDR3 DNA follows: TGTGCCAGCAGCGACGGCGGGGGTTACGAGCAGTACTTC. Together with reference TRBV7-2 and TRBJ2-7, the CDR3 gives the full variable domain: GAGVSQSPSNKVTEKGKDVELRCDPISGHTALYWYRQSLGQGLEFLIYFQGNSAPDKSGLPSDRFSAERTGGSVSTLTIQRTQQEDSAVYLCASSDGGGYEQYFGPGTRLTVT.

The chain uses TRBV6-5 and TRBJ1-2; TRBD1 agrees at 11 bases. CDR3 size: 16 residues. Germline assignment: CDR1 MNHEY and CDR2 SVGAGI. J was trimmed by 7 bases and V by 2 bases; bases with no gene match: 9. CDR3 region: CASSYNIPGTGGGYTF. The CDR3 nucleotides are TGTGCCAGCAGTTACAATATCCCCGGGACAGGGGGTGGCTACACCTTC.

The chain combines TRBV5-1 with TRBJ2-1; 13 bases map to TRBD2. Germline-derived CDR1 and CDR2 are SGHRS and YFSETQ. The CDR3 runs to 15 residues. The V gene end was trimmed by 4 bases and the J gene end by 7 bases; junction bases not matched to a gene: 5. The CDR3 coding sequence is TGCGCCAGCAGCCGGACTAGCGGGAGTTTAAATGAGCAGTTCTTC. Translating it yields CASSRTSGSLNEQFF.

The gene calls are TRBV6-5 and TRBJ1-2; D call uncertain. Germline CDR1 is MNHEY and CDR2 is SVGAGI. This CDR3 spans 15 amino acids. V dropped 0 bases and J dropped 2 bases, with 10 bases sitting between them. CDR3 sequence: CASSYSRSPNYGYTF. DNA of the CDR3: TGTGCCAGCAGTTACTCGAGAAGCCCGAACTATGGCTACACCTTC.